This T cell receptor (beta chain) came from a study of cytomegalovirus exposure and HLA in healthy donors. Study as a whole: The study's early data release held approximately 91 million unique TCRs from HLA-typed donors. Study-level points and caveats: 87-base-pair reads could not separate some V segments, including TRBV6-2 and TRBV6-3. Reportedly, a later analysis found an Asian-associated ancestry cluster had fewer N-insertions than the roughly 700-donor mean. A later analysis associated 15,000 to 20,000 TCR beta sequences with HLA alleles at a 0.05 false discovery rate.

Per germline, CDR1 SGHTA and CDR2 FQGNSA. The CDR3 is 15 residues long. Trimming took 5 bases from V and 4 from J, leaving 16 bases between them. Regarding this clone: Its antigen is unknown.

The PCR contained 60 Vbeta and 13 Jbeta primers. This table comes from immunoSEQ multiplex PCR, and its TCRdb copy is limited to in-frame clones, with some not included. The sample has fewer than 150,000 clones; over 70% are singletons. The material sequenced was PBMCs. The clonotype was recovered from a young man in good health and CMV-seronegative. The rearrangement uses TRBV7-2 and TRBJ2-3, with D perhaps TRBD2 (5 bases). The CDR3, as DNA: TGTGCCAGCAGCAAAGTGGGAGTTAGGCCAGATACGCAGTATTTT. It is translated as CASSKVGVRPDTQYF.